These 23 T cell receptor beta chains were sequenced from one sample in a study of a mutant IDH1 vaccine in newly diagnosed glioma. Time point here: week 35, safety follow-up. Vaccine doses each comprised 300 ug of mutant IDH1 20-mer peptide, with topical imiquimod. The table came from immunoSEQ multiplex PCR; TCRdb's copy has only in-frame clones and leaves some out. This repertoire shows 60,000 to 65,000 clones, 84% found once; its top ten account for 3.5% to 4.5%. These receptors have no identified antigens. Specimen: PBMCs, collected from a glioma patient whose treatment included an IDH1 peptide vaccine. Receptors were obtained from a man aged 25-45 years with glioma.

The rearrangement joins TRBV7-6 to TRBJ2-5; D unclear. Trimming stripped 1 base from V and 2 bases from J, with 8 bases between. This CDR3 is built from 14 residues. Germline CDR1 reads SGHVS; CDR2 reads FNYEAQ. The CDR3 region is CASSLVFSQETQYF. The DNA of the CDR3 is TGTGCCAGCAGCTTAGTTTTCAGTCAAGAGACCCAGTACTTC.

The V and J genes are TRBV7-8 and TRBJ2-3; 9 bases agree with TRBD1. V gave up 6 bases and J gave up 5 bases; unmatched junction bases: 6. Germline-derived CDR1 and CDR2 are SGHVS and FQNEAQ. The CDR3 is 14 residues long. The CDR3 region has the DNA TGTGCCAGCAGAGGAACAGGGGGCATAGATACGCAGTATTTT. Residues: CASRGTGGIDTQYF.

The chain employs TRBV25-1 and TRBJ2-2; possible D gene TRBD2, 5 bases. Trimming cost V 4 bases and J 4 bases, with 13 bases left between them. This CDR3 comprises 15 residues. CDR1 and CDR2 from the germline V gene are MGHDK and SYGVNS. The CDR3, as DNA: TGTGCCAGCAGTGGACTATCTTGGGGCACCGGGGAGCTGTTTTTT. Amino acid sequence: CASSGLSWGTGELFF.

The chain joins TRBV7-6 to TRBJ2-1; 8 bases align to TRBD2. Trimming cost V 2 bases and J 3 bases; bases outside gene matches: 6. The V gene's germline CDR1 is SGHVS and CDR2 FNYEAQ. The CDR3 loop spans 16 amino acids. Written as DNA, the CDR3 is TGTGCCAGCAGCTTATATACCGGGGGGGGCTACAATGAGCAGTTCTTC. This codes for CASSLYTGGGYNEQFF.

V usage is TRBV4-1 and J usage is TRBJ2-1; the D is unclear. Germline CDR1 reads MGHRA; CDR2 reads YSYEKL. The CDR3 has 16 amino acids. The V end lost 1 base, the J end lost 2 bases, and 12 bases lay between the germline ends. As DNA, the CDR3 is TGCGCCAGCAGCCAAGGACACCACGTTACCTACAATGAGCAGTTCTTC. Translating gives CASSQGHHVTYNEQFF.

The table lists this clone with a few counts. The V gene is TRBV27, the J gene TRBJ1-1; a possible D gene is TRBD1 (5 bases). CDR3 length: 13 amino acids. V was clipped by 6 bases and J by 5 bases, with 13 bases between them. CDR1 is MNHEY and CDR2 is SMNVEV in the germline V gene (reference sequence). DNA for the CDR3: TGTGCCAGCAGCTGGGGCAAAGGAACTGAAGCTTTCTTT. Its translation is CASSWGKGTEAFF.

The rearrangement joins TRBV7-9 to TRBJ1-5, with a weak D call TRBD1 (6 bases). Germline-derived CDR1 and CDR2 are SEHNR and FQNEAQ (reference sequence). CDR3 size: 16 residues. Deletions cut 5 bases from V and 3 bases from J, with 17 bases between. The CDR3 loop reads CASSPLGGGLNQPQHF. CDR3 coding DNA: TGTGCCAGCAGCCCCCTTGGGGGCGGACTCAATCAGCCCCAGCATTTT.

This clone came up a few times. The V call is TRBV21-1, the J call TRBJ1-1. TRBV21-1 represents a pseudogene. The CDR3 sequence is 17 residues long. CDR3 residues: CASSLWVEGRENTEAFF. The CDR3 nucleotides read TGTGCCAGCAGCCTTTGGGTTGAGGGGAGGGAGAACACTGAAGCTTTCTTT.

This clone was counted only a few times. This chain uses TRBV4-1 with TRBJ1-4; D unclear. CDR1 is MGHRA, CDR2 YSYEKL, per germline. Deletions cut 4 bases from V and 6 bases from J, with 9 bases between. The CDR3 is 13 residues long. CDR3 loop: CASSPLLDEKLFF. The CDR3 bases are TGCGCCAGCAGCCCCCTTCTCGATGAAAAACTGTTTTTT.

The J gene is TRBJ1-6, the V gene TRBV5-1; D might be TRBD1 (6 bases). Germline values: CDR1 SGHRS, CDR2 YFSETQ. The ends were cut back, 1 base at V and 9 bases at J, with 11 bases in the middle. The CDR3 spans 14 residues. The CDR3, as DNA: TGCGCCAGCAGCTTGTCGGGGGCAGTTTCACCCCTCCACTTT. Residues: CASSLSGAVSPLHF.

The chain recombines TRBV19 with TRBJ1-2; no reliable D call. Looked up from germline, CDR1 is LNHDA and CDR2 is SQIVND (reference sequence). The germline V and J ends were trimmed by 8 bases and 2 bases, with 12 bases remaining between them. CDR3 length equals 13 residues. CDR3: CASLPLGNYGYTF. CDR3 in DNA: TGTGCCAGTCTACCTCTGGGGAACTATGGCTACACCTTC.

The chain uses TRBV6-5 and TRBJ2-7, with TRBD2 identical over 9 bases. Looked up from germline, CDR1 is MNHEY and CDR2 is SVGAGI. The CDR3 covers 15 residues. V lost 6 bases to trimming and J lost 6 bases; unmatched junction nucleotides: 12. The CDR3 region is CASRRGGRLPGEQYF. The CDR3 DNA sequence: TGTGCCAGCAGGCGGGGGGGGCGACTACCCGGCGAGCAGTACTTC.

V and J are TRBV19 and TRBJ1-1; 10 bases fit TRBD1. Per the germline V gene, CDR1 is LNHDA and CDR2 is SQIVND (reference sequence). V gave up 4 bases and J gave up 6 bases; unmatched junction bases: 5. The CDR3 runs 14 residues. DNA for the CDR3: TGTGCCAGTAGTACAGATGGACAGGGGGCTGAAGCTTTCTTT. As protein: CASSTDGQGAEAFF.

V is TRBV25-1 and J is TRBJ2-5; no clear D gene. Trimming took off 6 bases at V and 5 bases at J, with 7 bases between the two ends. The V gene's germline CDR1 is MGHDK and CDR2 SYGVNS. This CDR3 is 11 amino acids long. This CDR3 reads CASSLRETQYF. DNA for the CDR3: TGTGCCAGCAGCCTACGGGAGACCCAGTACTTC.

The gene calls are TRBV7-9 and TRBJ1-1, with no clear D. The CDR3 has 14 amino acids. CDR1 SEHNR and CDR2 FQNEAQ come from the germline V gene (reference sequence). The V and J ends lost 6 bases and 10 bases respectively, with 21 bases between them. CDR3 loop: CASSPEPRWRGAFF. CDR3 in DNA: TGTGCCAGCAGTCCAGAACCACGGTGGCGGGGAGCTTTCTTT.

The rearrangement uses TRBV6-5 and TRBJ2-7; 9 bases are shared with TRBD1. The CDR3 is 14 residues long. The trim removed 5 bases at V and 5 bases at J, leaving 7 bases unmatched. The germline V gene encodes CDR1 MNHEY and CDR2 SVGAGI. CDR3 sequence reads: CASSPGQGVHEQYF. Here the CDR3 DNA reads TGTGCCAGCAGTCCGGGACAGGGTGTCCACGAGCAGTACTTC.

The chain links TRBV6-1 to TRBJ1-5; D gene ambiguous. Trimming pared 7 bases from V and 2 bases from J, leaving 9 bases between. From germline, CDR1 is MNHNS and CDR2 SASEGT. The CDR3 sequence is 13 residues long. Here the CDR3 DNA reads TGTGCCAGCATTGCGCGGGGCAATCAGCCCCAGCATTTT. It translates to CASIARGNQPQHF.

J is TRBJ2-3 and V is TRBV7-6; D might be TRBD2 (6 bases). Germline V gene lookup returns CDR1 SGHVS and CDR2 FNYEAQ. The length of the CDR3 is 15 residues. Deletions cut 4 bases from V and 2 bases from J, with 13 bases between. DNA for the CDR3: TGTGCCAGCAGCTCCACGGGACTCATCACAGATACGCAGTATTTT. Its translation: CASSSTGLITDTQYF. Variable domain in full (rest from reference TRBV7-6 and TRBJ2-3): GAGVSQSPRYKVTKRGQDVALRCDPISGHVSLYWYRQALGQGPEFLTYFNYEAQQDKSGLPNDRFSAERPEGSISTLTIQRTEQRDSAMYRCASSSTGLITDTQYFGPGTRLTVL.

The V gene is TRBV7-2, the J gene TRBJ1-5; TRBD1 might be the D (6 bases). Germline CDR1 reads SGHTA; CDR2 reads FQGNSA. V was trimmed by 1 base and J by 2 bases, leaving 9 bases between them. The CDR3 extends over 15 amino acids. The CDR3 here is CASSLVGGGNQPQHF. Written as DNA, the CDR3 is TGTGCCAGCAGCTTAGTAGGGGGGGGCAATCAGCCCCAGCATTTT. Looking up the rest from reference TRBV7-2 and TRBJ1-5 gives the full variable domain: GAGVSQSPSNKVTEKGKDVELRCDPISGHTALYWYRQSLGQGLEFLIYFQGNSAPDKSGLPSDRFSAERTGGSVSTLTIQRTQQEDSAVYLCASSLVGGGNQPQHFGDGTRLSIL.

The rearrangement links TRBV2 to TRBJ2-5; D is unresolved. The V gene lost 0 bases and the J gene lost 0 bases, with 11 bases spanning the gap. The CDR3 totals 16 residues. From germline, CDR1 is SNHLY and CDR2 FYNNEI. The CDR3: CASSEATGPNQETQYF. DNA for the CDR3: TGTGCCAGCAGTGAAGCGACGGGCCCAAACCAAGAGACCCAGTACTTC.

The J gene is TRBJ2-1, the V gene TRBV2; 8 bases are shared with TRBD2. This CDR3 region has 14 residues. Trimming removed 6 bases from V and 5 bases from J; junction bases left unmatched: 6. Germline V gene lookup returns CDR1 SNHLY and CDR2 FYNNEI. Here the CDR3 DNA reads TGTGCCAGCAGGAGCGGGGGAGGTAACAATGAGCAGTTCTTC. Translation gives CASRSGGGNNEQFF.

This clone was recorded only once. The V gene is TRBV7-8, the J gene TRBJ1-4; D is perhaps TRBD1 (5 bases). Between the trimmed V and J ends, which lost 6 bases and 3 bases, there was a span of 14 bases. CDR1 is SGHVS, CDR2 FQNEAQ, per germline. The CDR3 consists of 15 residues. The CDR3 region has the DNA TGTGCCAGCAGGCCCCCGGGGGGGGCTAATGAAAAACTGTTTTTT. Translated: CASRPPGGANEKLFF.

This clone was recorded only once. The chain is built from TRBV7-9 and TRBJ1-5, with D maybe TRBD1 (6 bases). Trimming removed 4 bases at V and 4 bases at J, with 17 bases between. This CDR3 contains 16 residues. Germline values: CDR1 SEHNR, CDR2 FQNEAQ (reference sequence). The CDR3 DNA sequence: TGTGCCAGCAGCTCTTATACACAGGGTACTAATCAGCCCCAGCATTTT. The encoded protein is CASSSYTQGTNQPQHF. Drawing the rest from reference TRBV7-9 and TRBJ1-5, the complete variable domain is DTGVSQNPRHKITKRGQNVTFRCDPISEHNRLYWYRQTLGQGPEFLTYFQNEAQLEKSRLLSDRFSAERPKGSFSTLEIQRTEQGDSAMYLCASSSYTQGTNQPQHFGDGTRLSIL.